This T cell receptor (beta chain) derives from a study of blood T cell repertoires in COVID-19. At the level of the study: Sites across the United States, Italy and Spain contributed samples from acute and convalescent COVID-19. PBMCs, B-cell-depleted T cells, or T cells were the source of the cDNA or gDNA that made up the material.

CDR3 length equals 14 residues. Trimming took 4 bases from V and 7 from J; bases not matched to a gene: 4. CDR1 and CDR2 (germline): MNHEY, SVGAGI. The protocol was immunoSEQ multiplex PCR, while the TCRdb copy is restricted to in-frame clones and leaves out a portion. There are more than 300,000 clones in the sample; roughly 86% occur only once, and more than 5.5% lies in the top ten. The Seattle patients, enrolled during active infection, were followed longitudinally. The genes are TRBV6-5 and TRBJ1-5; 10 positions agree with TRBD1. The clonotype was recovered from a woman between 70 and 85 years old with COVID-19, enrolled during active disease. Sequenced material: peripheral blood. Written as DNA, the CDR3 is TGTGCCAGCAGTTGGGACAGGGGCGGACAGCCCCAGCATTTT. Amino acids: CASSWDRGGQPQHF.